This T cell receptor beta chain was found in a study of cytomegalovirus exposure and HLA in healthy donors. Points from the study as a whole: The study recorded about 160 TCR beta chains that were cytomegalovirus-associated. Analyses of presence and absence presupposed an approximately uniform sequencing depth across donors. Across donors, most TCRs were seen rarely, yet some public ones were widespread.

The PCR used 60 Vbeta and 13 Jbeta primers. Profiling relied on immunoSEQ multiplex PCR, and the TCRdb table lists in-frame clones only, not all of them. Of 120,000 to 150,000 clones detected, roughly 79% appear once; the ten largest clones hold approximately 6.3%. Comments on this clone: Its antigen remains unknown.

V was shortened by 3 bases and J by 4 bases, with 12 bases between the two germline ends. The CDR3 spans 14 residues. Germline V CDR1 and CDR2: MNHEY, SVGAGI. V is TRBV6-5 and J is TRBJ1-1, with D unresolved. This sequence was found in a woman in her thirties or forties in good health and CMV-seropositive. Sample: PBMCs. The CDR3 DNA reads as TGTGCCAGCAGTTATCTGGTGGGAGGCACTGAAGCTTTCTTT. This sequence encodes CASSYLVGGTEAFF.